One and the same sample provided the 29 T cell receptor beta chains below, sequenced in a study of T-cell memory formation after mild COVID-19. MiXCR, applied by TCRdb to the 5' RACE reads, yields one record per CDR3 protein. The repertoire holds 500,000 to 600,000 distinct CDR3 sequences, with around 17% as singletons. Material: PBMCs or a T cell subset sorted from them (not recorded which). Receptor source: an adult woman who had mild COVID-19 (a few samples of this study predate the infection). Cell type and time point are not known.

This clonotype was seen more than once but under ten times. The chain carries TRBV6-5 and TRBJ2-7; TRBD2 aligns across 15 bases. Germline loops: CDR1 MNHEY, CDR2 SVGAGI. J gave up 8 bases and V 2 bases, and 4 bases lay outside the gene matches. The CDR3 has 15 amino acids. Here the CDR3 reads CASSYGLAGGLKQYF. DNA for the CDR3: TGTGCCAGCAGTTACGGACTAGCGGGGGGGTTAAAGCAGTACTTC.

The chain employs TRBV20-1 and TRBJ1-1, with D tentatively TRBD1 (6 bases). V dropped 4 bases and J dropped 2 bases, with 20 bases sitting between them. This CDR3 has 16 residues. Germline V CDR1 and CDR2: DFQATT, SNEGSKA (reference sequence). The CDR3 spells CSAKNRPGVTNTEAFF. CDR3 nucleotides: TGCAGTGCTAAAAACCGCCCAGGGGTCACCAACACTGAAGCTTTCTTT.

The rearrangement joins TRBV4-1 to TRBJ1-3; TRBD1 matches at 9 bases. The germline V gene encodes CDR1 MGHRA and CDR2 YSYEKL. Germline trimming cut 2 bases from V and 2 bases from J; bases unmatched to any gene: 7. The CDR3 runs to 17 residues. CDR3: CASSQPTGGKTGNTIYF. The CDR3 region has the DNA TGCGCCAGCAGCCAACCGACAGGGGGAAAGACTGGAAACACCATATATTTT.

The chain links TRBV18 to TRBJ2-7, with a possible D match to TRBD1 (6 bases). The CDR3 contains 13 residues. V was shortened by 5 bases and J by 2 bases, with 10 bases between the two germline ends. CDR1 is KGHSH, CDR2 LQKENI, per germline. CDR3 sequence reads: CASSTGKAYEQYF. CDR3 nucleotide sequence: TGTGCCAGCTCAACAGGGAAGGCCTACGAGCAGTACTTC.

The chain links TRBV6-5 to TRBJ2-7, with TRBD1 as a possible D gene (5 bases). Between the trimmed V and J ends, which lost 6 bases and 3 bases, there was a span of 12 bases. The CDR3 extends over 13 amino acids. CDR1 is MNHEY, CDR2 SVGAGI, per germline. CDR3 DNA: TGTGCCAGCAGCTCCAGGGCCTACTACGAGCAGTACTTC. Its protein is CASSSRAYYEQYF.

V usage is TRBV9 and J usage is TRBJ1-6; no firm D call. Germline CDR1 is SGDLS and CDR2 is YYNGEE. V dropped 4 bases and J dropped 0 bases, with 14 bases sitting between them. CDR3 length: 17 residues. The CDR3 region has the DNA TGTGCCAGCAGCCATGGACTTCTAAGCTCCTATAATTCACCCCTCCACTTT. It codes for CASSHGLLSSYNSPLHF.

This clonotype was found a few times. The chain is built from TRBV4-1 and TRBJ1-5; no clear D. In germline, CDR1 is MGHRA, CDR2 YSYEKL. This CDR3 has 12 amino acids. V was shortened by 2 bases and J by 4 bases, with 3 bases between the two germline ends. The CDR3 loop is CASSQINQPQHF. The CDR3 nucleotides read TGCGCCAGCAGCCAAATTAATCAGCCCCAGCATTTT.

The chain carries TRBV20-1 and TRBJ1-2; 9 bases align to TRBD1. The germline V gene encodes CDR1 DFQATT and CDR2 SNEGSKA (reference sequence). The CDR3 is 16 amino acids. The V segment lost 0 bases and the J segment 7 bases; nucleotides outside the gene matches: 12. CDR3 protein: CSARERDRALFGGYTF. CDR3 bases: TGCAGTGCTAGAGAAAGGGACAGGGCGTTGTTTGGTGGCTACACCTTC.

This clonotype was detected ten times or more. J is TRBJ1-1 and V is TRBV12-3 or TRBV12-4; a weak D match, TRBD1 (6 bases). The CDR3 is 14 residues long. V was shortened by 1 base and J by 3 bases, with 9 bases between the two germline ends. The CDR3 DNA reads as TGTGCCAGCAGTTTAGTACAGGGAGACACTGAAGCTTTCTTT. It is translated as CASSLVQGDTEAFF.

This clonotype was detected only a few times. The V and J genes are TRBV7-9 and TRBJ1-1, with 9 positions matching TRBD1. Germline V lookup: CDR1 SEHNR, CDR2 FQNEAQ (reference sequence). The J segment lost 5 bases and the V segment lost 4 bases, leaving 8 bases of the junction unmatched. This CDR3 is 15 amino acids long. The CDR3 is CASSSRDREGTEAFF. CDR3 DNA sequence: TGTGCCAGCAGCTCCCGGGACAGGGAGGGGACTGAAGCTTTCTTT.

This clonotype occurred many times. The rearrangement uses TRBV10-3 and TRBJ2-1, with D uncertain. Trimming stripped 4 bases from V and 5 bases from J, with 3 bases between. This CDR3 has 11 residues. The germline CDR1 and CDR2 sequences are ENHRY and SYGVKD. The CDR3: CAISGNNEQFF. In DNA form, the CDR3 reads TGTGCCATCAGTGGCAACAATGAGCAGTTCTTC.

A few counts support this clonotype. This chain's CDR3 is CASSINRPPYEQYF. The CDR3 DNA reads as TGTGCCAGTAGTATAAACAGGCCTCCCTACGAGCAGTACTTC. This chain connects TRBV19 to TRBJ2-7; perhaps TRBD1 as D (5 bases). The V end lost 2 bases, the J end lost 2 bases, and 10 bases lay between the germline ends. The CDR3 runs 14 residues. Looked up from germline, CDR1 is LNHDA and CDR2 is SQIVND (reference sequence). Full variable domain (missing parts from reference TRBV19 and TRBJ2-7): DGGITQSPKYLFRKEGQNVTLSCEQNLNHDAMYWYRQDPGQGLRLIYYSQIVNDFQKGDIAEGYSVSREKKESFPLTVTSAQKNPTAFYLCASSINRPPYEQYFGPGTRLTVT.

The genes are TRBV25-1 and TRBJ1-1, with D perhaps TRBD1 (5 bases). The length of the CDR3 is 15 residues. V lost 7 bases and J lost 3, with 18 bases in between. Germline CDR1 reads MGHDK; CDR2 reads SYGVNS. The CDR3, as DNA: TGTGCCAGCACAGTTGGTCCGGGGGGACACACTGAAGCTTTCTTT. Its translation is CASTVGPGGHTEAFF.

This clonotype was seen only a few times. The rearrangement joins TRBV7-2 to TRBJ2-1; 11 bases fit TRBD2. The V gene's germline CDR1 is SGHTA and CDR2 FQGNSA. With V trimmed by 5 bases and J by 3 bases, 3 bases remained unmatched. The CDR3 spans 15 residues. DNA for the CDR3: TGTGCCAGCAGCAAAACTAGCGGGAGCTACAATGAGCAGTTCTTC. Translation: CASSKTSGSYNEQFF. The entire variable domain, with the rest obtained from reference TRBV7-2 and TRBJ2-1, is as follows: GAGVSQSPSNKVTEKGKDVELRCDPISGHTALYWYRQSLGQGLEFLIYFQGNSAPDKSGLPSDRFSAERTGGSVSTLTIQRTQQEDSAVYLCASSKTSGSYNEQFFGPGTRLTVL.

This chain uses TRBV21-1 with TRBJ2-1; TRBD1, the table's D call, was not compared with the DNA. TRBV21-1 is an annotated pseudogene. This CDR3 region has 15 residues. The CDR3 region has the DNA TGTGCCAGCAGCAAAAGGGGGGCCCAAAACAATGAGCAGTTCTTC. Its protein product is CASSKRGAQNNEQFF.

In its sample, this clonotype was seen many times. The chain links TRBV18 to TRBJ1-1, with 8 bases identical to TRBD1. V was pared by 4 bases and J by 1 base, with 2 bases of the junction left unmatched. Germline V gene sequence: CDR1 KGHSH, CDR2 LQKENI. CDR3 length: 14 residues. The CDR3 sequence is CASSLQGANTEAFF. The CDR3 DNA is TGTGCCAGCTCACTTCAGGGGGCGAACACTGAAGCTTTCTTT. The full variable domain, in which reference TRBV18 and TRBJ1-1 provide the parts outside the CDR3, is NAGVMQNPRHLVRRRGQEARLRCSPMKGHSHVYWYRQLPEEGLKFMVYLQKENIIDESGMPKERFSAEFPKEGPSILRIQQVVRGDSAAYFCASSLQGANTEAFFGQGTRLTVV.

V is TRBV5-4 and J is TRBJ2-7; possible D gene TRBD2, 6 bases. The CDR3 is 15 residues long. V lost 3 bases and J 0 bases, leaving 13 bases between the germline ends. Germline-derived CDR1 and CDR2 are SGHNT and YYREEE (reference sequence). This CDR3 is CASSSRDLSSYEQYF. As DNA, the CDR3 is TGTGCCAGCAGCTCCCGGGACTTAAGCTCCTACGAGCAGTACTTC.

This chain uses TRBV11-3 with TRBJ2-1, with 8 bases identical to TRBD2. The CDR3 runs to 14 residues. With V trimmed by 6 bases and J by 6 bases, 7 bases remained unmatched. CDR1 is SGHNT and CDR2 is YENEEA in the germline V gene. The CDR3 DNA sequence: TGTGCCAGCAGATTTAGCGGGAACCTCAATGAGCAGTTCTTC. It codes for CASRFSGNLNEQFF. Complete variable domain (other parts from reference TRBV11-3 and TRBJ2-1): EAGVVQSPRYKIIEKKQPVAFWCNPISGHNTLYWYLQNLGQGPELLIRYENEEAVDDSQLPKDRFSAERLKGVDSTLKIQPAELGDSAVYLCASRFSGNLNEQFFGPGTRLTVL.

This chain links TRBV20-1 with TRBJ1-1; D gene unclear. CDR3 size: 13 residues. V lost 6 bases to trimming and J lost 1 base, with 12 bases between them. Germline V gene lookup returns CDR1 DFQATT and CDR2 SNEGSKA (reference sequence). CDR3 sequence: CSATGFWNTEAFF. The CDR3 DNA reads as TGCAGTGCAACCGGGTTTTGGAACACTGAAGCTTTCTTT.

This clonotype was detected only a few times. The genes are TRBV7-9 and TRBJ2-7; 13 positions match TRBD2. This CDR3 is built from 15 residues. The V gene end was trimmed by 4 bases and the J gene end by 6 bases; junction bases not matched to a gene: 6. The germline CDR1 and CDR2 sequences are SEHNR and FQNEAQ (reference sequence). The CDR3 DNA follows: TGTGCCAGCAGCTCCGGGACTAGCGGGGTCGTCGAGCAGTACTTC. Amino acids: CASSSGTSGVVEQYF.

About this clonotype itself: Mismatch with germline at one junction end may stem from a read error. The V and J genes are TRBV7-3 and TRBJ2-2, with D perhaps TRBD2 (6 bases). The CDR3 extends over 15 amino acids. Germline V gives CDR1 SGHTA, CDR2 FQGTGA. Here the CDR3 reads CASRSGTANTGEMFF. The CDR3, as DNA: TGTGCCAGCAGATCCGGGACTGCTAACACCGGGGAGATGTTTTTT.

V and J are TRBV12-3 or TRBV12-4 and TRBJ2-1; 8 bases align to TRBD1. This CDR3 spans 14 amino acids. J lost 6 bases, V lost 1 base, and 2 bases had no gene match. In DNA form, the CDR3 reads TGTGCCAGCAGTTTAGGGACAGGGATCAATGAGCAGTTCTTC. Its protein product is CASSLGTGINEQFF.

This clonotype has more than one count but fewer than ten. The chain carries TRBV18 and TRBJ1-1; tentatively, D is TRBD1 (5 bases). CDR3 length: 16 amino acids. V shed 0 bases and J shed 6 bases, with 17 bases lying between them. Germline values: CDR1 KGHSH, CDR2 LQKENI. CDR3 in amino acids: CASSPPGMGVASEAFF. The DNA of the CDR3 is TGTGCCAGCTCACCACCGGGGATGGGGGTAGCTTCTGAAGCTTTCTTT.

This clonotype showed up just a few times. The V call is TRBV12-3 or TRBV12-4, the J call TRBJ2-1; D is possibly TRBD2 (7 bases). V gave up 2 bases and J gave up 16 bases, with 15 bases separating them. This CDR3 is 12 amino acids long. The CDR3 is CASSLIGGGTFF. The CDR3 DNA reads as TGTGCCAGCAGTTTAATCGGCGGGGGCACATTCTTC.

The chain links TRBV27 to TRBJ2-2; TRBD1 agrees at 10 bases. Per germline, CDR1 MNHEY and CDR2 SMNVEV (reference sequence). This CDR3 spans 15 amino acids. V was clipped by 2 bases and J by 6 bases; unmatched bases: 3. CDR3 residues: CASSLDRGLAGELFF. CDR3 sequence (DNA): TGTGCCAGCAGTTTAGACAGGGGGCTTGCCGGGGAGCTGTTTTTT.

This clonotype came up a few times. The V and J genes are TRBV27 and TRBJ2-5, with TRBD1 matching 9 bases. Per germline, CDR1 MNHEY and CDR2 SMNVEV (reference sequence). J was trimmed by 4 bases and V by 4 bases; bases with no gene match: 10. CDR3 size: 16 residues. DNA of the CDR3: TGTGCCAGCAGTTCTTTGACAGGGGGGAGTGGAGAGACCCAGTACTTC. This translates into CASSSLTGGSGETQYF.

The CDR3 DNA reads as TGTGCCAGCTCACCACCGACAGGGATCTACAATGAGCAGTTCTTC. It encodes CASSPPTGIYNEQFF. The chain joins TRBV18 to TRBJ2-1; 7 nucleotides match TRBD1. Trimming cost V 0 bases and J 3 bases; bases outside gene matches: 2. Germline V gene lookup returns CDR1 KGHSH and CDR2 LQKENI. The CDR3 has 15 amino acids.

Ten or more counts support this clonotype. The chain couples TRBV5-1 to TRBJ1-1, with 8 bases matching TRBD1. With V trimmed by 4 bases and J by 1 base, 6 bases remained unmatched. The CDR3 is 15 residues long. The germline V gene encodes CDR1 SGHRS and CDR2 YFSETQ. The CDR3 protein is CASSQRQGPNTEAFF. The CDR3 DNA is TGCGCCAGCAGCCAGCGACAGGGGCCGAACACTGAAGCTTTCTTT. Full variable domain (rest looked up from reference TRBV5-1 and TRBJ1-1): KAGVTQTPRYLIKTRGQQVTLSCSPISGHRSVSWYQQTPGQGLQFLFEYFSETQRNKGNFPGRFSGRQFSNSRSEMNVSTLELGDSALYLCASSQRQGPNTEAFFGQGTRLTVV.

The chain combines TRBV2 with TRBJ2-3; tentatively, D is TRBD2 (5 bases). Germline V gene lookup returns CDR1 SNHLY and CDR2 FYNNEI. CDR3 length: 17 amino acids. The V gene lost 3 bases and the J gene lost 5 bases, with 21 bases spanning the gap. The CDR3 sequence: CASSDLTDSPTGDTQYF. CDR3 coding DNA: TGTGCCAGCAGTGACTTGACGGACTCCCCAACTGGAGATACGCAGTATTTT.